One and the same sample provided the 25 T cell receptor beta chains below, sequenced in a study of regulatory T cells in long-lasting Graves disease. As for time point: newly diagnosed GD, antithyroid drugs for less than 3 months. Extracted RNA from PBMCs served as the source of the TCR library. Investigators prepared the TCR beta libraries by applying iRepertoire HTBI primers and Arm-PCR of CDR3 regions. In TCRdb, the multiplex PCR reads were re-called with MiXCR into one record per CDR3 protein. This sample carries roughly 350,000 distinct CDR3 sequences, over 15% of them seen once, and the ten largest clones take 25% to 30%. The same sample was also used in a study of T cells in Graves' hyperthyroidism and ophthalmopathy.

This material consisted of peripheral blood mononuclear cells (PBMCs), taken at new diagnosis, from a patient treated with antithyroid drugs. The receptors originated from a man aged 40-49 years with Graves disease.

Regarding this clonotype: A far larger clone lies a single base away; this is likely a read error. V gene TRBV28 combines with J gene TRBJ2-1; TRBD1 or TRBD2 may be the D gene (5 bases each). Trimming removed 6 bases at V and 10 bases at J, with 22 bases between. The V gene's germline CDR1 is MDHEN and CDR2 SYDVKM. The CDR3 extends over 15 amino acids. CDR3 sequence: CASSDAGASSYEQFF. The CDR3 DNA reads TGTGCCAGCAGCGATGCCGGGGCCAGCTCCTACGAGCAGTTCTTC.

In regard to this clonotype: The junction differs from germline at one of its ends, possibly a read error. The V and J genes are TRBV5-6 and TRBJ2-7, with unresolved D. Germline V gene sequence: CDR1 SGHDT, CDR2 YYEEEE. There are 11 residues in the CDR3. CDR3: CSSSRAYEQYF. The CDR3 bases are TGTTCCAGCAGCCGGGCTTACGAGCAGTACTTC. Together with reference TRBV5-6 and TRBJ2-7, the CDR3 gives the full variable domain: DAGVTQSPTHLIKTRGQQVTLRCSPKSGHDTVSWYQQALGQGPQFIFQYYEEEERQRGNFPDRFSGHQFPNYSSELNVNALLLGDSALYLCSSSRAYEQYFGPGTRLTVT.

Only a few counts were recorded for this clonotype. The rearrangement links TRBV20-1 to TRBJ1-1, with D unresolved. CDR3 size: 12 residues. Trimming took 2 bases from V and 0 from J, leaving 4 bases between them. Germline-derived CDR1 and CDR2 are DFQATT and SNEGSKA (reference sequence). This CDR3 is CSARKMNTEAFF. DNA of the CDR3: TGCAGTGCTAGAAAGATGAACACTGAAGCTTTCTTT.

The table lists this clonotype with many counts. The genes are TRBV28 and TRBJ2-7; no clear D gene. The germline V gene has CDR1 MDHEN and CDR2 SYDVKM. This CDR3 is built from 12 residues. Trimming pared 3 bases from V and 2 bases from J, leaving 5 bases between. CDR3 amino acids: CASSFPPYEQYF. CDR3 bases: TGTGCCAGCAGTTTTCCTCCCTACGAGCAGTACTTC. The full variable domain, with the rest looked up from reference TRBV28 and TRBJ2-7, is DVKVTQSSRYLVKRTGEKVFLECVQDMDHENMFWYRQDPGLGLRLIYFSYDVKMKEKGDIPEGYSVSREKKERFSLILESASTNQTSMYLCASSFPPYEQYFGPGTRLTVT.

This clonotype has ten or more counts. The chain carries TRBV11-3 and TRBJ2-7, with D possibly TRBD1 on 6 matching bases. The CDR3 is made up of 16 amino acids. Germline assignment: CDR1 SGHNT and CDR2 YENEEA. Trimming took off 4 bases at V and 5 bases at J, with 21 bases between the two ends. The DNA for the CDR3 is TGTGCCAGCAGCTCCAGGAGGAAGGGACAAGCACACGAGCAGTACTTC. This sequence encodes CASSSRRKGQAHEQYF. Drawing the rest from reference TRBV11-3 and TRBJ2-7, the complete variable domain is EAGVVQSPRYKIIEKKQPVAFWCNPISGHNTLYWYLQNLGQGPELLIRYENEEAVDDSQLPKDRFSAERLKGVDSTLKIQPAELGDSAVYLCASSSRRKGQAHEQYFGPGTRLTVT.

This clonotype was observed a handful of times. The gene calls are TRBV25-1 and TRBJ1-2; tentatively, D is TRBD1 (6 bases). Trimming removed 2 bases from V and 7 bases from J, with 11 bases in between. Germline CDR1 and CDR2: MGHDK and SYGVNS. The CDR3 loop spans 13 amino acids. Here the CDR3 DNA reads TGTGCCAGCAGTGAACAGGGGTGGCTTGGCTACACCTTC. Translated: CASSEQGWLGYTF.

The chain carries TRBV2 and TRBJ1-6, with TRBD1 as a possible D gene (5 bases). The CDR3 is 13 residues long. CDR1 and CDR2 from the germline V gene are SNHLY and FYNNEI. Trimming took off 2 bases at V and 11 bases at J, with 10 bases between the two ends. The CDR3 spells CASSEWEQAPLHF. In DNA, the CDR3 is TGTGCCAGCAGTGAATGGGAACAGGCACCCCTCCACTTT.

This clonotype was picked up many times. J is TRBJ2-3 and V is TRBV2; the D is unclear. Between the trimmed V and J ends, which lost 7 bases and 1 base, there was a span of 9 bases. CDR1 SNHLY and CDR2 FYNNEI come from the germline V gene. The length of the CDR3 is 13 residues. CDR3 region: CASIQERTDTQYF. DNA for the CDR3: TGTGCCAGCATCCAGGAGCGCACAGATACGCAGTATTTT.

This rearrangement joins TRBV20-1 to TRBJ1-2, with D possibly being TRBD1 (5 bases). Trimming removed 4 bases from V and 4 bases from J, with 16 bases in between. Germline V gives CDR1 DFQATT, CDR2 SNEGSKA (reference sequence). This CDR3 comprises 14 residues. CDR3 sequence (DNA): TGCAGTGCTACTGCCCAGGGAAAGAGCTATGGCTACACCTTC. This sequence encodes CSATAQGKSYGYTF.

The J gene is TRBJ1-3, the V gene TRBV5-1, with 9 nucleotides matching TRBD1. CDR3 length equals 14 residues. The germline V gene encodes CDR1 SGHRS and CDR2 YFSETQ. V gave up 4 bases and J gave up 4 bases; unmatched junction bases: 3. The CDR3 protein is CASSTGTGGNTIYF. CDR3 coding DNA: TGCGCCAGCAGCACCGGGACAGGGGGAAACACCATATATTTT.

This clonotype was seen a handful of times. With only one base between it and a far larger clone, this is likely a read error. The chain has TRBV27 and TRBJ2-1, with TRBD2 identical over 10 bases. The CDR3 has 15 residues. The J segment lost 10 bases and the V segment lost 5 bases, leaving 11 bases of the junction unmatched. Per germline, CDR1 MNHEY and CDR2 SMNVEV (reference sequence). CDR3 DNA sequence: TGTGCCAGCAGTCCCTCTAGCGGGGGCTACTACGAGCAGTTCTTC. Protein sequence: CASSPSSGGYYEQFF.

This clonotype was detected ten times or more. This rearrangement joins TRBV18 to TRBJ2-7, with TRBD1 as a possible D gene (5 bases). The CDR3 is 14 amino acids. The V gene lost 2 bases and the J gene lost 0 bases, with 8 bases spanning the gap. CDR1 and CDR2 (germline): KGHSH, LQKENI. The DNA for the CDR3 is TGTGCCAGCTCACCAGGGGCACCCTCCTACGAGCAGTACTTC. Translated: CASSPGAPSYEQYF.

With regard to this clonotype: Possible read error: a much larger clone is one base away. The chain combines TRBV29-1 with TRBJ1-5; D is unresolved. The CDR3 spans 14 residues. The germline V gene encodes CDR1 SQVTM and CDR2 ANQGSEA. Trimming removed 6 bases at V and 6 bases at J, with 18 bases between. For the CDR3, the DNA is TGCAGCGTCGGGATAGCAACGGCGGGTCAGCCCCAGCATTTT. Protein sequence: CSVGIATAGQPQHF.

There are many counts of this clonotype. J is TRBJ1-1 and V is TRBV6-1, with no clear D. The germline gives CDR1 MNHNS, CDR2 SASEGT. V lost 1 base and J 6 bases, leaving 12 bases between the germline ends. The CDR3 covers 14 residues. CDR3 DNA: TGTGCCAGCAGTGAAGACCGAGCCCGACCTGAAGCTTTCTTT. Encoded protein: CASSEDRARPEAFF.

The gene calls are TRBV4-1 and TRBJ2-1, with 7 bases fitting TRBD2. Germline values: CDR1 MGHRA, CDR2 YSYEKL. The J segment lost 5 bases and the V segment lost 6 bases, leaving 16 bases of the junction unmatched. The CDR3 contains 17 residues. The CDR3 DNA sequence: TGCGCCAGCAGACTAAGAAACGTCGGGGGGACTAACAATGAGCAGTTCTTC. This codes for CASRLRNVGGTNNEQFF.

The genes are TRBV5-1 and TRBJ2-3, with TRBD2 as a possible D gene (6 bases). The CDR3 is made up of 17 amino acids. The V gene lost 4 bases and the J gene lost 1 base, with 19 bases spanning the gap. Germline CDR1 is SGHRS and CDR2 is YFSETQ. This CDR3 reads CASSQARVGLRTDTQYF. The CDR3 DNA is TGCGCCAGCAGCCAAGCCCGAGTGGGACTTCGCACAGATACGCAGTATTTT.

Comments on this clonotype: A read error may be the cause here, since a much bigger clone is one base away. V and J are TRBV29-1 and TRBJ1-2, with 9 nucleotides matching TRBD1. CDR3 length: 11 residues. J lost 5 bases, V lost 8 bases, and 3 bases had no gene match. Per the germline V gene, CDR1 is SQVTM and CDR2 is ANQGSEA. CDR3 nucleotides: TGCAGCAGGGGGACAGGGTATGGCTACACCTTC. Translated, it gives CSRGTGYGYTF.

This clonotype was counted ten times or more. The genes are TRBV20-1 and TRBJ2-3, with TRBD2 matching 10 bases. Germline-derived CDR1 and CDR2 are DFQATT and SNEGSKA (reference sequence). The CDR3 runs 15 residues. V shed 1 base and J 5 bases; nucleotides not matched to a gene: 6. CDR3: CSARGQRGGRDTQYF. DNA of the CDR3: TGCAGTGCTAGAGGTCAGCGGGGGGGCCGAGATACGCAGTATTTT.

The chain links TRBV28 to TRBJ2-7, with 9 bases matching TRBD2. This CDR3 region has 15 residues. The V and J ends lost 4 bases and 3 bases, in that order; junction bases with no gene match: 7. Per germline, CDR1 MDHEN and CDR2 SYDVKM. The CDR3 DNA reads TGTGCCAGCAGTTCCCCGGGACTAGCTTTCTACGAGCAGTACTTC. This encodes CASSSPGLAFYEQYF.

This clonotype was seen ten or more times. V gene TRBV6-2 or TRBV6-3 combines with J gene TRBJ2-7; D remains unclear. Looked up from germline, CDR1 is MNHEY and CDR2 is SVGEGT. The V end was cut by 4 bases, the J end by 5 bases, with 9 bases between. CDR3 length: 12 residues. The CDR3 region is CASSSRLNEQYF. The CDR3 DNA reads as TGTGCCAGCAGTTCCCGTTTGAACGAGCAGTACTTC.

V is TRBV6-2 or TRBV6-3 and J is TRBJ1-2, with 7 bases aligning to TRBD1. CDR1 is MNHEY and CDR2 is SVGEGT in the germline V gene. With 5 bases clipped from V and 0 bases from J, the junction kept 6 bases outside the gene matches. The CDR3 is 15 amino acids. The CDR3 loop reads CASSEGGQANYGYTF. The CDR3 nucleotides read TGTGCCAGCAGTGAAGGTGGACAGGCTAACTATGGCTACACCTTC.

On this clonotype: Given a much more abundant clone one base away, this may be a read error. Here the CDR3 reads CASSLARTSDTQYF. CDR3 bases: TGTGCCAGCAGCCTCGCGCGGACATCCGATACGCAGTATTTT. This rearrangement joins TRBV7-9 to TRBJ2-3; D may be TRBD1 (5 bases). The germline V gene encodes CDR1 SEHNR and CDR2 FQNEAQ (reference sequence). Trimming took off 5 bases at V and 6 bases at J, with 15 bases between the two ends. The CDR3 sequence is 14 residues long.

This clonotype has a handful of counts. The chain employs TRBV9 and TRBJ2-2; D is undetermined. This CDR3 contains 12 residues. Germline-derived CDR1 and CDR2 are SGDLS and YYNGEE. V was clipped by 0 bases and J by 7 bases, with 4 bases between them. Here the CDR3 reads CASSVGIGELFF. CDR3 coding DNA: TGTGCCAGCAGCGTAGGAATCGGGGAGCTGTTTTTT.

This clonotype was detected a few times. This rearrangement joins TRBV5-6 to TRBJ2-7, with a tentative D call TRBD1 (6 bases). Germline V lookup: CDR1 SGHDT, CDR2 YYEEEE. With 4 bases removed from V and 7 bases from J, the gap between germline ends came to 21 bases. This CDR3 spans 15 amino acids. CDR3 bases: TGTGCCAGCAGCCTTGACAGGATGTATTACAATGAGCAGTACTTC. Its protein is CASSLDRMYYNEQYF.

This clonotype was seen repeatedly, ten times or more. The chain recombines TRBV11-2 with TRBJ2-2; possible D gene TRBD2, 5 bases. The CDR3 extends over 17 amino acids. CDR1 SGHAT and CDR2 FQNNGV come from the germline V gene. V was shortened by 3 bases and J by 6 bases, with 20 bases between the two germline ends. This CDR3 reads CASSFVYHWRGPGELFF. CDR3 in DNA: TGTGCCAGCAGCTTTGTTTACCACTGGCGAGGGCCCGGGGAGCTGTTTTTT.